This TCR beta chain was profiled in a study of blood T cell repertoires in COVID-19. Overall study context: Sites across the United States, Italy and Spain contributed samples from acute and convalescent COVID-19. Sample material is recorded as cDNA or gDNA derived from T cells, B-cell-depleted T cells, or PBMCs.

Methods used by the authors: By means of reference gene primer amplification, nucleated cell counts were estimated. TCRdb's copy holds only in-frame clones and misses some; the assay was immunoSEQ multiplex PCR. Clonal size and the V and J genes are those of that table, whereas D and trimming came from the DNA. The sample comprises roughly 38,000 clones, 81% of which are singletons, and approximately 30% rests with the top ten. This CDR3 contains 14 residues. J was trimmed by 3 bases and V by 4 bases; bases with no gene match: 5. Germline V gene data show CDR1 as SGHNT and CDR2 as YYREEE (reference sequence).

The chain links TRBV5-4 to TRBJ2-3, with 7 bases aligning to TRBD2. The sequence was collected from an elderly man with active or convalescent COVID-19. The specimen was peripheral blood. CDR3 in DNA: TGTGCCAGCAGCACGGGGGGTCGGACAGATACGCAGTATTTT. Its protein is CASSTGGRTDTQYF.